This T cell receptor (beta chain) was observed in a study of molecular identifiers for immune sequencing clone quantification. Germline assignment: CDR1 SGHVS and CDR2 FNYEAQ. This CDR3 is 13 amino acids long. Comments on this clonotype: A junction end diverges from the germline sequence, so it may reflect a read error.

MiXCR was run by TCRdb on the PCR reads, yielding one entry per CDR3 protein. The sample contains over 55,000 distinct CDR3 sequences, around a sixth of which appear only once. The chain recombines TRBV7-6 with TRBJ2-7; either TRBD1 or TRBD2 may supply D (5 bases each). The sequenced sample consisted of naive CD8+ T cells from blood, with Jurkat cell RNA spiked in. Subset described: FACS-sorted CD8+CD4-CCR7+CD45RA+ naive T cells. The sequence was collected from a human donor in good health. Some libraries in this study had Jurkat cell RNA spiked in. CDR3: CAGSLRGGYEQYF. Here the CDR3 DNA reads TGTGCCGGCAGCTTGAGGGGCGGGTACGAGCAGTACTTC.